This T cell receptor beta chain was sequenced for a study of blood T cell repertoires in COVID-19. Looked up from germline, CDR1 is MGHDK and CDR2 is SYGVNS. V shed 3 bases and J shed 2 bases, with 7 bases lying between them. The CDR3 sequence is 13 residues long. Data came from immunoSEQ multiplex PCR; TCRdb stores just in-frame clones and leaves some out. The sample has some 250,000 clones, roughly 86% seen once. The origin of this receptor is a woman aged 70 to 79 with active or convalescent COVID-19. The J gene is TRBJ1-1, the V gene TRBV25-1; no definite D call. What was sequenced was peripheral blood. The DNA for the CDR3 is TGTGCCAGCAGTGATACGGTCAACACTGAAGCTTTCTTT. As protein: CASSDTVNTEAFF.